The 9 T cell receptor beta chains presented below share a single source sample, sequenced in a study of tumor-infiltrating lymphocytes in oesophageal squamous cell carcinoma. From the PCR reads, TCRdb called clonotypes with MiXCR, one entry per CDR3 protein. Here the sample spans some 16,000 distinct CDR3 sequences, roughly 40% being singletons. Sequenced input: normal esophageal tissue next to the tumor. The receptors were sampled from a female donor with esophageal squamous cell carcinoma.

This clonotype came up a few times. Here the CDR3 DNA reads TGTGCCAGCTCAAAGGCAACAGGCGGACCCGGGGAGCTGTTTTTT. It encodes CASSKATGGPGELFF. The rearrangement links TRBV18 to TRBJ2-2, with a tentative D call TRBD1 (5 bases). CDR3 length equals 15 residues. Germline values: CDR1 KGHSH, CDR2 LQKENI. V gave up 5 bases and J gave up 6 bases, with 16 bases separating them.

The genes are TRBV6-6 and TRBJ2-7; the D gene is possibly TRBD1 (6 bases). The CDR3 extends over 14 amino acids. Trimming stripped 3 bases from V and 5 bases from J, with 14 bases between. Per germline, CDR1 MNHNY and CDR2 SVGAGI (reference sequence). The CDR3 DNA reads as TGTGCCAGCAGTTATTATCACCGGACAGACGAGCAGTACTTC. Amino acid sequence: CASSYYHRTDEQYF.

The V gene is TRBV30, the J gene TRBJ1-2; 7 nucleotides align to TRBD1. V lost 1 base to trimming and J lost 6 bases; unmatched junction nucleotides: 8. Looked up from germline, CDR1 is GTSNPN and CDR2 is SVGIG (reference sequence). The CDR3 length is 14 residues. The CDR3: CAWSGDRQGNGYTF. The CDR3 nucleotides read TGTGCCTGGAGTGGGGATAGACAGGGCAATGGCTACACCTTC.

The chain is built from TRBV5-4 and TRBJ2-1; D is ambiguous. The germline V and J ends were trimmed by 0 bases and 0 bases, with 7 bases remaining between them. The CDR3 spans 15 residues. Germline CDR1 SGHNT, CDR2 YYREEE (reference sequence). CDR3 DNA sequence: TGTGCCAGCAGCTTGGACCCGAGCTCCTACAATGAGCAGTTCTTC. Its protein is CASSLDPSSYNEQFF. The full variable domain, its missing parts supplied by reference TRBV5-4 and TRBJ2-1, is ETGVTQSPTHLIKTRGQQVTLRCSSQSGHNTVSWYQQALGQGPQFIFQYYREEENGRGNFPPRFSGLQFPNYSSELNVNALELDDSALYLCASSLDPSSYNEQFFGPGTRLTVL.

The CDR3 DNA sequence: TGTGCCAGCAGCTTGGAATCCGGCAGGGGGCTGGTCGGAAAATACGAGCAGTACTTC. Protein sequence: CASSLESGRGLVGKYEQYF. The chain uses TRBV5-6 and TRBJ2-7; 8 positions match TRBD1. The CDR3 has 19 residues. V dropped 0 bases and J dropped 4; count of bases not matched to a gene: 18. From germline, CDR1 is SGHDT and CDR2 YYEEEE.

V gene TRBV2 combines with J gene TRBJ2-7; the D is unclear. Germline V CDR1 and CDR2: SNHLY, FYNNEI. V lost 6 bases and J lost 2, with 11 bases in between. This CDR3 contains 13 residues. The CDR3 DNA is TGTGCCAGCAGCTTGACTGAGACCTACGAGCAGTACTTC. Encoded protein: CASSLTETYEQYF.

The sample holds many counts of this clonotype. The chain recombines TRBV2 with TRBJ1-4; D gene unclear. CDR3 size: 14 residues. CDR1 SNHLY and CDR2 FYNNEI come from the germline V gene. The V end lost 3 bases, the J end lost 1 base, and 6 bases lay between the germline ends. As DNA, the CDR3 is TGTGCCAGCAGTGATTCGGGAACTAATGAAAAACTGTTTTTT. It codes for CASSDSGTNEKLFF. The whole variable domain, remainder taken from reference TRBV2 and TRBJ1-4, is EPEVTQTPSHQVTQMGQEVILRCVPISNHLYFYWYRQILGQKVEFLVSFYNNEISEKSEIFDDQFSVERPDGSNFTLKIRSTKLEDSAMYFCASSDSGTNEKLFFGSGTQLSVL.

This clonotype was observed a handful of times. The genes are TRBV9 and TRBJ2-7; a weak D match, TRBD2 (5 bases). Germline lookup yields CDR1 SGDLS and CDR2 YYNGEE. This CDR3 is 15 amino acids long. Trimming shortened V by 0 bases and J by 0 bases, and 10 bases separated the two germline ends. CDR3 sequence: CASSVGPADSYEQYF. The CDR3 DNA follows: TGTGCCAGCAGCGTAGGTCCAGCGGACTCCTACGAGCAGTACTTC.

The CDR3 DNA is TGTGCCAGCGGAGCGTTCGGGGGGACCCAAGAGACCCAGTACTTC. Encoded protein: CASGAFGGTQETQYF. The V call is TRBV6-1, the J call TRBJ2-5; 7 bases match TRBD2. The J segment lost 1 base and the V segment lost 8 bases, leaving 10 bases of the junction unmatched. The CDR3 extends over 15 amino acids. Per the germline V gene, CDR1 is MNHNS and CDR2 is SASEGT.